The 24 T cell receptor beta chains given below trace back to one sample, sequenced in a study of blood T cell repertoires in COVID-19. Data came from immunoSEQ multiplex PCR; TCRdb stores just in-frame clones and leaves some out. Of some 80,000 clones listed, around 78% are singletons. The sequencing sample was made of peripheral blood. These receptors were obtained from a man aged 60 to 75 with COVID-19, enrolled during active disease.

The rearrangement joins TRBV18 to TRBJ2-1, with 12 bases lining up with TRBD2. Germline V lookup: CDR1 KGHSH, CDR2 LQKENI. The CDR3 totals 16 residues. V shed 1 base, J shed 4 bases, and the junction held 2 bases outside the gene matches. CDR3 sequence: CASSPRTSGEYNEQFF. Written as DNA, the CDR3 is TGTGCCAGCTCACCACGGACTAGCGGGGAATACAATGAGCAGTTCTTC.

V and J are TRBV6-5 and TRBJ2-1, with 9 positions matching TRBD1. The CDR3 has 14 residues. After removal of 6 bases from V and 6 bases from J, the junction contained 6 bases not matched to a gene. Germline V lookup: CDR1 MNHEY, CDR2 SVGAGI. CDR3 region: CASRYRGPGNEQFF. DNA of the CDR3: TGTGCCAGCAGGTACAGGGGGCCGGGCAATGAGCAGTTCTTC.

J is TRBJ2-7 and V is TRBV18, with 10 bases fitting TRBD1. CDR1 is KGHSH and CDR2 is LQKENI in the germline V gene. This CDR3 is 16 amino acids long. The V and J ends lost 3 bases and 5 bases, in that order; junction bases with no gene match: 10. The CDR3 DNA reads TGTGCCAGCTCACCTAGGGACAGGGGCAGGCTCGACGAGCAGTACTTC. This sequence encodes CASSPRDRGRLDEQYF.

The V call is TRBV19, the J call TRBJ1-2, with TRBD1 matching over 9 bases. Germline lookup yields CDR1 LNHDA and CDR2 SQIVND (reference sequence). The V and J ends lost 7 bases and 2 bases, in that order; junction bases with no gene match: 5. CDR3 length: 14 amino acids. Here the CDR3 DNA reads TGTGCCAGTATTCCCGGGACAGGGAACTATGGCTACACCTTC. Encoded protein: CASIPGTGNYGYTF.

The rearrangement joins TRBV5-1 to TRBJ1-5; TRBD1 agrees at 10 bases. Germline V gives CDR1 SGHRS, CDR2 YFSETQ. With V trimmed by 0 bases and J by 11 bases, 8 bases remained unmatched. The CDR3 sequence is 15 residues long. The CDR3 coding sequence is TGCGCCAGCAGCTTGGGCCCCGGGACAGGGGAGGCCCAGCATTTT. Translation: CASSLGPGTGEAQHF. Together with reference TRBV5-1 and TRBJ1-5, the CDR3 gives the full variable domain: KAGVTQTPRYLIKTRGQQVTLSCSPISGHRSVSWYQQTPGQGLQFLFEYFSETQRNKGNFPGRFSGRQFSNSRSEMNVSTLELGDSALYLCASSLGPGTGEAQHFGDGTRLSIL.

The rearrangement joins TRBV7-2 to TRBJ2-7; tentatively, D is TRBD2 (5 bases). This CDR3 contains 14 residues. V lost 1 base to trimming and J lost 2 bases, with 9 bases between them. CDR1 and CDR2 from the germline V gene are SGHTA and FQGNSA. As DNA, the CDR3 is TGTGCCAGCAGCTTAGGGGGAGCGGCCTACGAGCAGTACTTC. Its protein product is CASSLGGAAYEQYF.

The V and J genes are TRBV5-1 and TRBJ2-4; the match to TRBD2 covers 12 bases. Germline CDR1 and CDR2: SGHRS and YFSETQ. This CDR3 is 14 amino acids long. J lost 13 bases, V lost 0 bases, and 5 bases had no gene match. The CDR3 sequence is CASSLELAGGSQYF. The CDR3 nucleotides read TGCGCCAGCAGCTTGGAACTAGCGGGGGGCTCGCAGTACTTC.

The chain has TRBV5-1 and TRBJ1-5; 8 bases match TRBD1. The V gene's germline CDR1 is SGHRS and CDR2 YFSETQ. V trimming: 3 bases; J trimming: 1 base; junction bases outside the gene matches: 3. This CDR3 is built from 15 residues. CDR3 sequence (DNA): TGCGCCAGCAGCTCTGGACAGGGAAGCAATCAGCCCCAGCATTTT. This encodes CASSSGQGSNQPQHF.

The rearrangement uses TRBV5-6 and TRBJ2-7; TRBD1 matches at 7 bases. CDR3 size: 14 residues. The germline V gene encodes CDR1 SGHDT and CDR2 YYEEEE. The J segment lost 4 bases and the V segment lost 4 bases, leaving 8 bases of the junction unmatched. CDR3 coding DNA: TGTGCCAGCAGCAACCCAACACAGGGGTACGAGCAGTACTTC. It codes for CASSNPTQGYEQYF. Combining the CDR3 with reference TRBV5-6 and TRBJ2-7 gives the whole variable domain DAGVTQSPTHLIKTRGQQVTLRCSPKSGHDTVSWYQQALGQGPQFIFQYYEEEERQRGNFPDRFSGHQFPNYSSELNVNALLLGDSALYLCASSNPTQGYEQYFGPGTRLTVT.

This clone was seen only once. This chain uses TRBV3-1 (or the pseudogene TRBV3-2) with TRBJ2-5, with 8 bases fitting TRBD1. CDR3 length: 14 amino acids. The germline gives CDR1 LGHDT, CDR2 YNNKEL (reference sequence). The J segment lost 3 bases and the V segment lost 0 bases, leaving 0 bases of the junction unmatched. CDR3: CASSQEDREETQYF. The DNA of the CDR3 is TGTGCCAGCAGCCAAGAGGACAGGGAAGAGACCCAGTACTTC.

The chain is built from TRBV5-4 and TRBJ1-1; D gene ambiguous. The CDR3 has 13 amino acids. The V end lost 1 base, the J end lost 7 bases, and 11 bases lay between the germline ends. Germline V gene lookup returns CDR1 SGHNT and CDR2 YYREEE (reference sequence). Here the CDR3 DNA reads TGTGCCAGCAGCTTGCGGGTGGCGGGTGAAGCTTTCTTT. This encodes CASSLRVAGEAFF.

This clone turned up a few times. The rearrangement uses TRBV27 and TRBJ1-2; D perhaps matches TRBD1 (5 bases). The germline V and J ends were trimmed by 2 bases and 0 bases, with 10 bases remaining between them. This CDR3 region has 15 residues. Germline V CDR1 and CDR2: MNHEY, SMNVEV (reference sequence). CDR3: CASSLGRGANYGYTF. CDR3 sequence (DNA): TGTGCCAGCAGTTTAGGCCGGGGGGCTAACTATGGCTACACCTTC.

The chain has TRBV5-1 and TRBJ2-5, with 10 bases matching TRBD2. V was pared by 2 bases and J by 2 bases, with 3 bases of the junction left unmatched. CDR1 and CDR2 from the germline V gene are SGHRS and YFSETQ. The CDR3 covers 15 residues. CDR3 coding DNA: TGCGCCAGCAGCTTAGCGGGGGGGTTTCAAGAGACCCAGTACTTC. Translating gives CASSLAGGFQETQYF.

The chain recombines TRBV5-1 with TRBJ2-3, with 9 bases aligning to TRBD2. This CDR3 has 15 residues. With V trimmed by 5 bases and J by 2 bases, 6 bases remained unmatched. Germline loops: CDR1 SGHRS, CDR2 YFSETQ. As DNA, the CDR3 is TGCGCCAGCAGGGGAGCGGGGGGCACCACAGATACGCAGTATTTT. This gives the protein CASRGAGGTTDTQYF.

V gene TRBV10-3 combines with J gene TRBJ1-1; no firm D call. The CDR3 sequence is 12 residues long. Trimming took off 4 bases at V and 1 base at J, with 4 bases between the two ends. Germline V gives CDR1 ENHRY, CDR2 SYGVKD. The CDR3 sequence is CAISGRNTEAFF. Here the CDR3 DNA reads TGTGCCATCAGTGGGAGGAACACTGAAGCTTTCTTT.

This clone was detected a few times. This chain links TRBV6-5 with TRBJ1-1; D is undetermined. The length of the CDR3 is 14 residues. Germline V gene data show CDR1 as MNHEY and CDR2 as SVGAGI. V was pared by 4 bases and J by 1 base, with 10 bases between. CDR3 nucleotides: TGTGCCAGCAGTTCCCAAACAGAGAACACTGAAGCTTTCTTT. Its protein product is CASSSQTENTEAFF.

The genes are TRBV6-6 and TRBJ2-6; D might be TRBD1 (6 bases). The germline V gene has CDR1 MNHNY and CDR2 SVGAGI (reference sequence). This CDR3 comprises 19 residues. V dropped 5 bases and J dropped 3 bases, with 23 bases sitting between them. The CDR3 is CASSPTPGVILIGANVLTF. The CDR3 region has the DNA TGTGCCAGCAGTCCCACCCCAGGGGTAATTTTGATTGGGGCCAACGTCCTGACTTTC.

This clone appeared a few times. V and J are TRBV19 and TRBJ1-4, with TRBD1 as a possible D gene (6 bases). Trimming removed 2 bases from V and 8 bases from J, with 18 bases in between. CDR1 and CDR2 (germline): LNHDA, SQIVND (reference sequence). The CDR3 runs 16 residues. The CDR3 sequence is CASSISRGIFGEKLFF. In nucleotides, the CDR3 is TGTGCCAGTAGTATATCCAGGGGAATATTTGGCGAAAAACTGTTTTTT.

V is TRBV4-1 and J is TRBJ2-2; perhaps TRBD1 as D (6 bases). Trimming took 0 bases from V and 0 from J, leaving 11 bases between them. The germline CDR1 and CDR2 sequences are MGHRA and YSYEKL. The CDR3 loop spans 17 amino acids. The CDR3 DNA reads TGCGCCAGCAGCCAAGATCCTGCAGGGGCGAACACCGGGGAGCTGTTTTTT. Translation: CASSQDPAGANTGELFF.

J is TRBJ2-6 and V is TRBV7-6, with D unresolved. V lost 4 bases and J 1 base, leaving 8 bases between the germline ends. In germline, CDR1 is SGHVS, CDR2 FNYEAQ. The CDR3 length is 15 residues. The CDR3 region is CASSSFTSGANVLTF. The CDR3 DNA is TGTGCCAGCAGCTCGTTCACTTCTGGGGCCAACGTCCTGACTTTC. Looking up the rest from reference TRBV7-6 and TRBJ2-6 gives the full variable domain: GAGVSQSPRYKVTKRGQDVALRCDPISGHVSLYWYRQALGQGPEFLTYFNYEAQQDKSGLPNDRFSAERPEGSISTLTIQRTEQRDSAMYRCASSSFTSGANVLTFGAGSRLTVL.

The chain has TRBV29-1 and TRBJ2-1; 9 bases are a match to TRBD2. This CDR3 region has 12 residues. Looked up from germline, CDR1 is SQVTM and CDR2 is ANQGSEA. V lost 8 bases to trimming and J lost 8 bases; unmatched junction nucleotides: 7. CDR3: CSIVSGSDEQFF. The CDR3 coding sequence is TGCAGCATCGTTAGCGGGAGCGATGAGCAGTTCTTC.

The chain is built from TRBV6-5 and TRBJ1-6; D possibly corresponds to TRBD1 (5 bases). This CDR3 has 15 residues. The germline V gene has CDR1 MNHEY and CDR2 SVGAGI. With 6 bases removed from V and 0 bases from J, the gap between germline ends came to 9 bases. Here the CDR3 reads CASRAGNSYNSPLHF. CDR3 DNA: TGTGCCAGCAGAGCAGGGAACTCCTATAATTCACCCCTCCACTTT.

Written as DNA, the CDR3 is TGTGCCAGCAGCTCATCTGGCAGGGGAAGCTCTGGAAACACCATATATTTT. It is translated as CASSSSGRGSSGNTIYF. The chain links TRBV7-9 to TRBJ1-3; D is perhaps TRBD1 (6 bases). The CDR3 loop spans 17 amino acids. The V gene lost 4 bases and the J gene lost 0 bases, with 16 bases spanning the gap. Germline lookup yields CDR1 SEHNR and CDR2 FQNEAQ (reference sequence).

This clone was detected a few times. V is TRBV7-2 and J is TRBJ1-6, with unresolved D. The V gene's germline CDR1 is SGHTA and CDR2 FQGNSA. V was trimmed by 2 bases and J by 8 bases, leaving 13 bases between them. CDR3 length: 15 residues. The CDR3 nucleotides read TGTGCCAGCAGCTTAAGCCCAAGAGGTTATTCACCCCTCCACTTT. This sequence encodes CASSLSPRGYSPLHF.